The next 16 T cell receptor beta chains were all read from a single sample in a study of blood T cells in healthy people across ages. It was with a sample-barcoded 5' primer and a J-beta primer mix that a second PCR of roughly 7 to 12 cycles was run. TCRdb processed the 5' RACE reads anew with MiXCR; each CDR3 protein has one entry. The table records more than 1 million distinct CDR3 sequences, 45% of them present only once. Specimen: blood. These receptors all come from a woman between 55 and 75 years old in good health.

The chain carries TRBV6-5 and TRBJ2-4; D call uncertain. Germline V gives CDR1 MNHEY, CDR2 SVGAGI. V lost 11 bases and J lost 1, with 12 bases in between. This CDR3 has 13 residues. The CDR3 DNA is TGTGCCTCATCTGCGTTTGCCAAAAACATTCAGTACTTC. Residues: CASSAFAKNIQYF.

The chain joins TRBV5-6 to TRBJ2-5, with D hard to call. CDR3 size: 14 residues. Trimming cost V 0 bases and J 5 bases, with 11 bases left between them. From germline, CDR1 is SGHDT and CDR2 YYEEEE. DNA for the CDR3: TGTGCCAGCAGCTTGGACGGACGGCAGGAGACCCAGTACTTC. It specifies CASSLDGRQETQYF.

This clonotype was seen ten or more times. V and J are TRBV7-2 and TRBJ2-7; D unresolved. The germline V gene encodes CDR1 SGHTA and CDR2 FQGNSA. The V gene lost 2 bases and the J gene lost 3 bases, with 2 bases spanning the gap. The CDR3 spans 11 residues. CDR3 nucleotide sequence: TGTGCCAGCAGCTTAATCTACGAGCAGTACTTC. This sequence encodes CASSLIYEQYF.

This clonotype turned up a few times. The chain recombines TRBV29-1 with TRBJ2-7, with D possibly matching TRBD1 (6 bases). The CDR3 runs to 12 residues. Germline V gene data show CDR1 as SQVTM and CDR2 as ANQGSEA. V was trimmed by 5 bases and J by 3 bases, leaving 11 bases between them. The CDR3 region is CSVTGQDYEQYF. The CDR3 DNA sequence: TGCAGCGTTACAGGGCAGGACTACGAGCAGTACTTC.

J is TRBJ2-1 and V is TRBV28, with 9 bases aligning to TRBD2. The CDR3 runs to 18 residues. Losses at the gene ends were 5 bases for V and 0 bases for J; bases not matched to a gene: 11. The germline V gene encodes CDR1 MDHEN and CDR2 SYDVKM. The CDR3 loop is CASSEGGNSGSSYNEQFF. CDR3 sequence (DNA): TGTGCCAGCAGTGAAGGGGGCAATAGCGGGAGCTCCTACAATGAGCAGTTCTTC.

About this clonotype itself: Possible read error: a much larger clone is one base away. Here the CDR3 DNA reads TGTGCCAGCAGCAATGCCTCCGCTAGCTTAGACAAAAACATTCAGTACTTC. It is translated as CASSNASASLDKNIQYF. J is TRBJ2-4 and V is TRBV7-2, with D perhaps TRBD2 (5 bases). Trimming left V 5 bases short and J 3 bases short, with 20 bases between. This CDR3 region has 17 residues. CDR1 and CDR2 (germline): SGHTA, FQGNSA.

This chain links TRBV12-5 with TRBJ2-1, with 7 nucleotides matching TRBD1. V shed 5 bases and J 0 bases; nucleotides not matched to a gene: 4. The CDR3 is 15 amino acids. Germline assignment: CDR1 LGHNT and CDR2 FRNRAP. CDR3 nucleotide sequence: TGTGCTAGTGGTACCGGGACAGCCTCCTACAATGAGCAGTTCTTC. The encoded protein is CASGTGTASYNEQFF.

V gene TRBV20-1 combines with J gene TRBJ2-3; 11 positions agree with TRBD2. The trim removed 0 bases at V and 6 bases at J, leaving 11 bases unmatched. This CDR3 has 17 amino acids. Per the germline V gene, CDR1 is DFQATT and CDR2 is SNEGSKA (reference sequence). DNA for the CDR3: TGCAGTGCTAGAGATTCGGGAATTAGCGGGAGGGCCGATACGCAGTATTTT. Translated: CSARDSGISGRADTQYF.

V gene TRBV16 combines with J gene TRBJ2-1; no reliable D call. Per the germline V gene, CDR1 is KGHSY and CDR2 is FQNENV. The V end lost 4 bases, the J end lost 7 bases, and 11 bases lay between the germline ends. This CDR3 has 13 amino acids. The CDR3 region has the DNA TGTGCCAGCAGCCCTTGGATGGGGAATGAGCAGTTCTTC. Translating gives CASSPWMGNEQFF. Supplemented by reference TRBV16 and TRBJ2-1, the full variable domain reads GEEVAQTPKHLVRGEGQKAKLYCAPIKGHSYVFWYQQVLKNEFKFLISFQNENVFDETGMPKERFSAKCLPNSPCSLEIQATKLEDSAVYFCASSPWMGNEQFFGPGTRLTVL.

This clonotype was seen once. The rearrangement uses TRBV5-6 and TRBJ2-3, with D uncertain. The CDR3 has 16 residues. The germline gives CDR1 SGHDT, CDR2 YYEEEE. V was pared by 0 bases and J by 1 base, with 12 bases between. Here the CDR3 reads CASSLEARSRTDTQYF. CDR3 bases: TGTGCCAGCAGCTTGGAGGCCAGGTCACGCACAGATACGCAGTATTTT.

This rearrangement joins TRBV27 to TRBJ2-1; TRBD1 matches at 9 bases. The last part of the DNA fits TRBJ2-7 better; the J call may be wrong. Per germline, CDR1 MNHEY and CDR2 SMNVEV (reference sequence). This CDR3 has 15 amino acids. The DNA for the CDR3 is TGTGCCAGCAGACCTGACAGGGGGACCTACAATGAGCAGTACTTC. Translating gives CASRPDRGTYNEQYF.

The chain recombines TRBV15 with TRBJ2-1, with TRBD2 identical over 11 bases. The germline V gene has CDR1 LNHNV and CDR2 YYDKDF (reference sequence). The CDR3 extends over 15 amino acids. The ends lost 0 bases at V and 15 bases at J; junction bases unmatched: 10. As DNA, the CDR3 is TGTGCCACCAGCAGAGATGAGGAACTAGCGGGAGTCGGGTTCTTC. It translates to CATSRDEELAGVGFF.

This clonotype was counted ten times or more. The CDR3 protein is CASSLAGNTDTQYF. The CDR3 nucleotides read TGTGCCAGTAGTCTGGCGGGCAACACAGATACGCAGTATTTT. This chain connects TRBV7-9 to TRBJ2-3; tentatively, D is TRBD2 (5 bases). The germline gives CDR1 SEHNR, CDR2 FQNEAQ (reference sequence). This CDR3 has 14 amino acids. V dropped 9 bases and J dropped 2 bases, with 15 bases sitting between them. The complete variable domain, with remaining parts taken from reference TRBV7-9 and TRBJ2-3, reads DTGVSQNPRHKITKRGQNVTFRCDPISEHNRLYWYRQTLGQGPEFLTYFQNEAQLEKSRLLSDRFSAERPKGSFSTLEIQRTEQGDSAMYLCASSLAGNTDTQYFGPGTRLTVL.

The sample holds many counts of this clonotype. V gene TRBV5-1 combines with J gene TRBJ2-7; TRBD1 or TRBD2 may be the D gene (5 bases each). Between the trimmed V and J ends, which lost 6 bases and 2 bases, there was a span of 18 bases. The CDR3 totals 15 residues. The germline CDR1 and CDR2 sequences are SGHRS and YFSETQ. CDR3 amino acids: CASTRARDGTYEQYF. The DNA of the CDR3 is TGCGCCAGCACCCGGGCGAGGGACGGGACCTACGAGCAGTACTTC.

The V and J genes are TRBV7-2 and TRBJ2-1, with 15 bases identical to TRBD2. The CDR3 has 21 amino acids. Losses at the gene ends were 2 bases for V and 3 bases for J; bases not matched to a gene: 14. The germline CDR1 and CDR2 sequences are SGHTA and FQGNSA. The CDR3 spells CASSLPRTSGRVARSYNEQFF. The CDR3 DNA reads TGTGCCAGCAGCTTACCGCGGACTAGCGGGAGGGTCGCCCGAAGCTACAATGAGCAGTTCTTC. Looking up the rest from reference TRBV7-2 and TRBJ2-1 gives the full variable domain: GAGVSQSPSNKVTEKGKDVELRCDPISGHTALYWYRQSLGQGLEFLIYFQGNSAPDKSGLPSDRFSAERTGGSVSTLTIQRTQQEDSAVYLCASSLPRTSGRVARSYNEQFFGPGTRLTVL.

The chain employs TRBV20-1 and TRBJ1-5, with TRBD1 identical over 7 bases. The CDR3 covers 18 residues. The V gene end was trimmed by 1 base and the J gene end by 5 bases; junction bases not matched to a gene: 17. Germline-derived CDR1 and CDR2 are DFQATT and SNEGSKA (reference sequence). The CDR3 DNA is TGCAGTGCTAGAGCACCTTTTGACAGGGCACGGACTCATCAGCCCCAGCATTTT. Protein sequence: CSARAPFDRARTHQPQHF.